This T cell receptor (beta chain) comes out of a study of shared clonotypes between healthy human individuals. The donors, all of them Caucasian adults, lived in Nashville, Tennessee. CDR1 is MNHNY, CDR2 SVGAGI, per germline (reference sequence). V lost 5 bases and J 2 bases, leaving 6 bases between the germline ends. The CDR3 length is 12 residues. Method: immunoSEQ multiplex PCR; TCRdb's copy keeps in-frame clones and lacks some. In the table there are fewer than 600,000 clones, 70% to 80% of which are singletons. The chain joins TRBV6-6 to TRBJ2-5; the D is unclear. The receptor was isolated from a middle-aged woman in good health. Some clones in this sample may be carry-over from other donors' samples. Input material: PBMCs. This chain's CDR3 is CASSRPQETQYF. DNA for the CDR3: TGTGCCAGCAGTAGGCCACAAGAGACCCAGTACTTC.